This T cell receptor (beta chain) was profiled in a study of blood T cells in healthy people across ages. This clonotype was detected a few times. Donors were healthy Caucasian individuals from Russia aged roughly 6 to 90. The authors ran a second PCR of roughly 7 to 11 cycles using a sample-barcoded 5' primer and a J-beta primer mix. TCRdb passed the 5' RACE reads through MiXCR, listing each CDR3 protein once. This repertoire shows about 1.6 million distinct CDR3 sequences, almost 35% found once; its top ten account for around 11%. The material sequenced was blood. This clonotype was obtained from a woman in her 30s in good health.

CDR3 DNA: TGCAGTGCTGGCGGGAGGCTGGGGAATGAGCAGTTCTTC. It translates to CSAGGRLGNEQFF. V usage is TRBV20-1 and J usage is TRBJ2-1, with 8 bases fitting TRBD2. CDR3 size: 13 residues. Germline V gives CDR1 DFQATT, CDR2 SNEGSKA (reference sequence). The V gene end was trimmed by 5 bases and the J gene end by 7 bases; junction bases not matched to a gene: 7.